This T cell receptor (beta chain) was captured by sequencing in a study of T cells in Graves' hyperthyroidism and ophthalmopathy. This clonotype was counted at least ten times. This CDR3 has 13 residues. The V end lost 3 bases, the J end lost 4 bases, and 9 bases lay between the germline ends. Germline values: CDR1 PRHDT, CDR2 FYEKMQ (reference sequence). RNA transcripts served as the template for amplifying TCR beta CDR3 regions. Carried out on the TCR CDR3, a first-round RT-PCR used the HTBI primer set. Each CDR3 protein gets one entry after TCRdb re-called the multiplex PCR reads with MiXCR. The sample shows under 600,000 distinct CDR3 sequences, around 15% of them seen only once.

This receptor was identified in a woman aged 40 to 50 with Graves' ophthalmopathy. V is TRBV13 and J is TRBJ1-1, with a possible D match to TRBD1 (5 bases). What was sequenced was blood. CDR3 nucleotide sequence: TGTGCCAGCAGCTTCAGGGTGTTCACTGAAGCTTTCTTT. As protein: CASSFRVFTEAFF. The variable domain in full, completed from reference TRBV13 and TRBJ1-1, reads AAGVIQSPRHLIKEKRETATLKCYPIPRHDTVYWYQQGPGQDPQFLISFYEKMQSDKGSIPDRFSAQQFSDYHSELNMSSLELGDSALYFCASSFRVFTEAFFGQGTRLTVV.